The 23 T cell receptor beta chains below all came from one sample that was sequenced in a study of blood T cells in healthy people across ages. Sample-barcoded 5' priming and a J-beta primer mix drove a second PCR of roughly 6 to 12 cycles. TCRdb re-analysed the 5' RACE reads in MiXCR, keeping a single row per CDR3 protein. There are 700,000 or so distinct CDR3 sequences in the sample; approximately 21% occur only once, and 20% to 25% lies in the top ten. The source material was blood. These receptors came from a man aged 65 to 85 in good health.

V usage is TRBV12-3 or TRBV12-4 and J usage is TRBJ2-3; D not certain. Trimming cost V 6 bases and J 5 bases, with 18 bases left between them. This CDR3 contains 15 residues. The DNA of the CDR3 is TGTGCCAGCAGACCCAAGGCTACGCTTTTAGATACGCAGTATTTT. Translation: CASRPKATLLDTQYF.

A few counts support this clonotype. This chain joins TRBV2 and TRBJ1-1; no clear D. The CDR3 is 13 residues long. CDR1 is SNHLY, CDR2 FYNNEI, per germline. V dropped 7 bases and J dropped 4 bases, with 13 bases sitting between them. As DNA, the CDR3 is TGTGCCAGCATGTTTGGCTTTCGCACTGAAGCTTTCTTT. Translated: CASMFGFRTEAFF.

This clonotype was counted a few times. The CDR3 bases are TGTGCCAGCAGAACGGACAGGGCCTCCTACAATGAGCAGTTCTTC. Residues: CASRTDRASYNEQFF. The genes are TRBV6-5 and TRBJ2-1; TRBD1 aligns across 8 bases. After removal of 6 bases from V and 0 bases from J, the junction contained 4 bases not matched to a gene. The length of the CDR3 is 15 residues. Per germline, CDR1 MNHEY and CDR2 SVGAGI.

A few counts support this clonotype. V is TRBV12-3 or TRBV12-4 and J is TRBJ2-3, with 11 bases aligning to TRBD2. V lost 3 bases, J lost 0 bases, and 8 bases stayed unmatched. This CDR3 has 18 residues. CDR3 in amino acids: CASSLTRGLADSTDTQYF. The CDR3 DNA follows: TGTGCCAGCAGTTTGACCAGGGGACTAGCGGATAGCACAGATACGCAGTATTTT.

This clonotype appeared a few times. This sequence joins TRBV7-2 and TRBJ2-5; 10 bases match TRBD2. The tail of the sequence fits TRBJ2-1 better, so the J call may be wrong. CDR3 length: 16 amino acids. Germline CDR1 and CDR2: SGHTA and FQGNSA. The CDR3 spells CASSPYPGLATREQFF. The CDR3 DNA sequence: TGTGCCAGCAGCCCATACCCGGGACTAGCGACGCGGGAGCAGTTCTTC.

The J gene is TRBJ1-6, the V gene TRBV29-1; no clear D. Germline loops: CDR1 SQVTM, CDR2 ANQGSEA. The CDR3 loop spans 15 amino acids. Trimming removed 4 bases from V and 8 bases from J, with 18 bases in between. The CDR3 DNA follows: TGCAGCGTTGCCTTGGGAGGTAGCCGGGATTCACCCCTCCACTTT. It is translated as CSVALGGSRDSPLHF.

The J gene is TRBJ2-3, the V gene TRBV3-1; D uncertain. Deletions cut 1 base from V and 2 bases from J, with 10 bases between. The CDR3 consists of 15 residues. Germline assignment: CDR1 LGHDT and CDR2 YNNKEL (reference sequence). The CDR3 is CASSQGIIYTDTQYF. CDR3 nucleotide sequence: TGTGCCAGCAGCCAAGGAATAATATACACAGATACGCAGTATTTT.

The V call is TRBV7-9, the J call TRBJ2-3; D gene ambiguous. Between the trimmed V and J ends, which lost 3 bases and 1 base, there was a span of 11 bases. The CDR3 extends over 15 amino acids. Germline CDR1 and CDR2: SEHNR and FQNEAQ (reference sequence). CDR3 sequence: CASSFARLGTDTQYF. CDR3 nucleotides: TGTGCCAGCAGCTTCGCGCGGTTAGGCACAGATACGCAGTATTTT.

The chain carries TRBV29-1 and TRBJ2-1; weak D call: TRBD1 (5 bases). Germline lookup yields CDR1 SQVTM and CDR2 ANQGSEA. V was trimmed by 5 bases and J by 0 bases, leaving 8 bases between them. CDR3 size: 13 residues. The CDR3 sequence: CSVTGNSYNEQFF. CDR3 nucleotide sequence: TGCAGCGTTACAGGTAACTCCTACAATGAGCAGTTCTTC.

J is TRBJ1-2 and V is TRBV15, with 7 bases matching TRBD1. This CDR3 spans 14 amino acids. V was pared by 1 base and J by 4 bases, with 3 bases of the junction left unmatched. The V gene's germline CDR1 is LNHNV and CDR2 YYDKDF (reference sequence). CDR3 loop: CATSRGQGPYGYTF. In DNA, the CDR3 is TGTGCCACCAGCAGAGGACAGGGCCCCTATGGCTACACCTTC.

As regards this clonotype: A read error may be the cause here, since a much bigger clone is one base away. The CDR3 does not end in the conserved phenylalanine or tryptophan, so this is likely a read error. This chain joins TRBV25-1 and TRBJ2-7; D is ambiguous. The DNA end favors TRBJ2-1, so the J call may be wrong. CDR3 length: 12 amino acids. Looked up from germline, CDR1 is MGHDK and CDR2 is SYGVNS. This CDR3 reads CASSPPGNEQFS. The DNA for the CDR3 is TGTGCCAGCAGCCCCCCCGGTAATGAGCAGTTCTCC.

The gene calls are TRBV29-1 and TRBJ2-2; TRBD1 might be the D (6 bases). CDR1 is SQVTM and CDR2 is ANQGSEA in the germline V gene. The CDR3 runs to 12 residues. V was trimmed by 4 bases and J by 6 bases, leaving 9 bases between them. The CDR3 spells CSVGAGAGELFF. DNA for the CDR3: TGCAGCGTTGGGGCAGGGGCCGGGGAGCTGTTTTTT.

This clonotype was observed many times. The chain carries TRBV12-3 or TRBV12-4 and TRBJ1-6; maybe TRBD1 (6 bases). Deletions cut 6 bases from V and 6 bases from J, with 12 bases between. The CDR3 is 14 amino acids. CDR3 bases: TGTGCCAGCAGCCGACAGGCGTTTAATTCACCCCTCCACTTT. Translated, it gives CASSRQAFNSPLHF.

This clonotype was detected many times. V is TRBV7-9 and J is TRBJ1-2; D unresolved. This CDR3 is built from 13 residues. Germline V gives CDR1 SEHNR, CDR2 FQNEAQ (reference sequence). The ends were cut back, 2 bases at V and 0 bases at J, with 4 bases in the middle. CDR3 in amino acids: CASSLLANYGYTF. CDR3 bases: TGTGCCAGCAGCTTATTAGCTAACTATGGCTACACCTTC.

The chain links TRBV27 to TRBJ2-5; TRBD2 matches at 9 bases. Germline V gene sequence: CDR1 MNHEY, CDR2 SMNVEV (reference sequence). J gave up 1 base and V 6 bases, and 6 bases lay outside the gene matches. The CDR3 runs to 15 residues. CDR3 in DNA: TGTGCCAGCAGGATTATAGCGGGAGCCCAAGAGACCCAGTACTTC. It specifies CASRIIAGAQETQYF.

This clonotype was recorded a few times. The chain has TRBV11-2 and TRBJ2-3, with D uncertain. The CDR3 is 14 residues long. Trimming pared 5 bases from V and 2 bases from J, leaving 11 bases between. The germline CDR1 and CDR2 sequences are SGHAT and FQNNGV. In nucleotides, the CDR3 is TGTGCCAGCAGCCCCCAGACGGACACAGATACGCAGTATTTT. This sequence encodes CASSPQTDTDTQYF.

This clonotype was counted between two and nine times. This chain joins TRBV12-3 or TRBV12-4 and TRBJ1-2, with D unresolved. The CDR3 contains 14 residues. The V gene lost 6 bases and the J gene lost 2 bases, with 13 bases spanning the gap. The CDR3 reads CASRATGVNYGYTF. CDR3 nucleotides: TGTGCCAGCAGGGCAACCGGGGTAAACTATGGCTACACCTTC.

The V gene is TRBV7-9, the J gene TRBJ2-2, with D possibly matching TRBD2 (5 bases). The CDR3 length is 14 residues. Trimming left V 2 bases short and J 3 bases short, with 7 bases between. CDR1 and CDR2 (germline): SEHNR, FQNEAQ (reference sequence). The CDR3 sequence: CASSLLRDTGELFF. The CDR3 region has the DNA TGTGCCAGCAGCTTATTGAGGGACACCGGGGAGCTGTTTTTT.

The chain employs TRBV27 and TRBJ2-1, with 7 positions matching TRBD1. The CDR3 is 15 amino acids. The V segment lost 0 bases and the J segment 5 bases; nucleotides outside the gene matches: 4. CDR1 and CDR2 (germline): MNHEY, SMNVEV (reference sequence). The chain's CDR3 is CASSLSGQLDNEQFF. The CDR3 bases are TGTGCCAGCAGTTTATCGGGACAGCTTGACAATGAGCAGTTCTTC.

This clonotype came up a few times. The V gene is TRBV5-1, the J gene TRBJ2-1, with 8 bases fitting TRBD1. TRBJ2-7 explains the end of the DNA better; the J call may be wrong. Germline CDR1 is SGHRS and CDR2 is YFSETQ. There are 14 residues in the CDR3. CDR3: CASSLGQGSYEQYF. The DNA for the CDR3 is TGCGCCAGCAGCTTGGGACAGGGGTCCTACGAGCAGTACTTC.

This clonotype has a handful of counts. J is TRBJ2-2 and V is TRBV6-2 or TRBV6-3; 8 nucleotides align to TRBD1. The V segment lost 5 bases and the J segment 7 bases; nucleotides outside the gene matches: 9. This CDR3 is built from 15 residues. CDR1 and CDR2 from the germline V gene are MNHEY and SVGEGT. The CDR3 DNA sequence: TGTGCCAGCAGTCCTAGACAGGGGCTGAGCGGGGAGCTGTTTTTT. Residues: CASSPRQGLSGELFF.

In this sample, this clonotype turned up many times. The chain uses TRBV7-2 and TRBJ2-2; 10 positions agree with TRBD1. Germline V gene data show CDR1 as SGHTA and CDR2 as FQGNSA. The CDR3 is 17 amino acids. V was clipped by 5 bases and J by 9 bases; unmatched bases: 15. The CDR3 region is CASSRSLTGTGDRELFF. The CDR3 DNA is TGTGCCAGCAGCCGTTCCCTCACCGGGACAGGGGATCGGGAGCTGTTTTTT.

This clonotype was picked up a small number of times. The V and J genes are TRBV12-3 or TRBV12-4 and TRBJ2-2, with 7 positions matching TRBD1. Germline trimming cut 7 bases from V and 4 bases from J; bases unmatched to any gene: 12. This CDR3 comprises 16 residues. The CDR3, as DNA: TGTGCCAGCACCCTATTATTAAACAGGGGCACCGGGGAGCTGTTTTTT. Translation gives CASTLLLNRGTGELFF.